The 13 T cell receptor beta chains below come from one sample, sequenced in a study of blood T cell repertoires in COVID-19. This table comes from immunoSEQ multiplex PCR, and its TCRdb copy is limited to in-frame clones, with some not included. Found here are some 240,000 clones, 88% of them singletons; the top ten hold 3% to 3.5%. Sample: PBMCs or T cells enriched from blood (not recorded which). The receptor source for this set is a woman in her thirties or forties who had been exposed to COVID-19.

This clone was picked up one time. The CDR3 loop is CASSQGPTGYSYEQYF. The CDR3 DNA follows: TGTGCCAGCAGCCAAGGACCCACAGGGTACTCCTACGAGCAGTACTTC. The gene calls are TRBV14 and TRBJ2-7; possibly TRBD1 for D (6 bases). The CDR3 spans 16 residues. From germline, CDR1 is SGHDN and CDR2 FVKESK. V gave up 1 base and J gave up 0 bases, with 13 bases separating them. Filled out from reference TRBV14 and TRBJ2-7, the complete variable domain reads EAGVTQFPSHSVIEKGQTVTLRCDPISGHDNLYWYRRVMGKEIKFLLHFVKESKQDESGMPNNRFLAERTGGTYSTLKVQPAELEDSGVYFCASSQGPTGYSYEQYFGPGTRLTVT.

DNA of the CDR3: TGCGCCAGCACCCTTCGTCAGCCCCAGCATTTT. It encodes CASTLRQPQHF. The V gene is TRBV23-1, the J gene TRBJ1-5; D gene unclear. TRBV23-1 is an open reading frame whose function is uncertain. Trimming left V 7 bases short and J 6 bases short, with 7 bases between. This CDR3 contains 11 residues.

The CDR3 region is CASSRSGGDNEQFF. CDR3 coding DNA: TGTGCCAGCAGCCGTAGCGGGGGGGACAATGAGCAGTTCTTC. The rearrangement uses TRBV28 and TRBJ2-1; 11 nucleotides line up with TRBD2. The germline V gene has CDR1 MDHEN and CDR2 SYDVKM. The V gene end was trimmed by 6 bases and the J gene end by 5 bases; junction bases not matched to a gene: 3. CDR3 length equals 14 residues.

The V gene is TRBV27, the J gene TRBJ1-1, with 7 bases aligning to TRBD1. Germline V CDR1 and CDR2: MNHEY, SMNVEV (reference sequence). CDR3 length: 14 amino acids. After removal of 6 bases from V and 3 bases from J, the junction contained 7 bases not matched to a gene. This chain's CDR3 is CASRLGGTDTEAFF. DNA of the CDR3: TGTGCCAGCAGATTAGGGGGCACGGACACTGAAGCTTTCTTT.

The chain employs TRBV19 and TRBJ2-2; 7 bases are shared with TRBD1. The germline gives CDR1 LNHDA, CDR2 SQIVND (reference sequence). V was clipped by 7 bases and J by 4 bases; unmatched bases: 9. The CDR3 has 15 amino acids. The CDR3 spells CASNHRDRLTGELFF. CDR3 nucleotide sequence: TGTGCCAGTAACCACCGGGACAGACTCACCGGGGAGCTGTTTTTT.

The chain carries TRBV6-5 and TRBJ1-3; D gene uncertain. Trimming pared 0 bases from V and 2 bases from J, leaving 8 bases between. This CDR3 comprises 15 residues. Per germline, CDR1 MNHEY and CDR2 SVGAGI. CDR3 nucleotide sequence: TGTGCCAGCAGTTACTCGAGGGATGCTGGAAACACCATATATTTT. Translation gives CASSYSRDAGNTIYF.

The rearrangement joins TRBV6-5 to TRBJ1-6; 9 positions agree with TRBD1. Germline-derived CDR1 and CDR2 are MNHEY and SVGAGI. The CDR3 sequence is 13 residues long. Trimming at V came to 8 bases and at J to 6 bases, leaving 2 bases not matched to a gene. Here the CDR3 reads CASQDRGNSPLHF. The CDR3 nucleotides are TGTGCCAGCCAGGACAGGGGTAATTCACCCCTCCACTTT.

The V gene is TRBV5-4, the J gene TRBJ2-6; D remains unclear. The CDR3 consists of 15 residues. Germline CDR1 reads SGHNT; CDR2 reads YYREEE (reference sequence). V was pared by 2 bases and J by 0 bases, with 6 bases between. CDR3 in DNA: TGTGCCAGCAGCTTAAGTAGCTCTGGGGCCAACGTCCTGACTTTC. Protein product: CASSLSSSGANVLTF. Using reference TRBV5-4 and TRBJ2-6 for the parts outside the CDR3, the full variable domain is ETGVTQSPTHLIKTRGQQVTLRCSSQSGHNTVSWYQQALGQGPQFIFQYYREEENGRGNFPPRFSGLQFPNYSSELNVNALELDDSALYLCASSLSSSGANVLTFGAGSRLTVL.

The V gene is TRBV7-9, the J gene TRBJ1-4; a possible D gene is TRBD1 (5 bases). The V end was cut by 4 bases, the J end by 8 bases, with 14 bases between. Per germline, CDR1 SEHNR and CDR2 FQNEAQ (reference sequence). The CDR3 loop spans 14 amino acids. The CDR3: CASSSRGSEEKLFF. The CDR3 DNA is TGTGCCAGCAGCTCCCGGGGGTCGGAGGAAAAACTGTTTTTT.

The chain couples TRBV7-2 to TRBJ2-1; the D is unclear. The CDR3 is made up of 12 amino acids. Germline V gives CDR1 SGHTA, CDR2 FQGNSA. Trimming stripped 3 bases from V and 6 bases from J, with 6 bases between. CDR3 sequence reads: CASSLSGNEQFF. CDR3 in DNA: TGTGCCAGCAGCTTGTCGGGCAATGAGCAGTTCTTC.

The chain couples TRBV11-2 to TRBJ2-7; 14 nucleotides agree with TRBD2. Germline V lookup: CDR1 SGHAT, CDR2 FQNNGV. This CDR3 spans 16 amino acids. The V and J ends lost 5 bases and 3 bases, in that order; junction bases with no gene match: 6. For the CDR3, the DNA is TGTGCCAGCAGCCCTGGACTAGCGGGGGGAGGCTACGAGCAGTACTTC. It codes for CASSPGLAGGGYEQYF.

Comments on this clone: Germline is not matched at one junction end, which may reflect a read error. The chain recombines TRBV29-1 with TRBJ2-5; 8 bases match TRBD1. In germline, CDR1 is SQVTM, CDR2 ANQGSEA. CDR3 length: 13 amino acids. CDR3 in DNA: TGCAGCGCGGCGGAGATTCCGCAGGGGGCCTGGGACTTC. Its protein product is CSAAEIPQGAWDF.

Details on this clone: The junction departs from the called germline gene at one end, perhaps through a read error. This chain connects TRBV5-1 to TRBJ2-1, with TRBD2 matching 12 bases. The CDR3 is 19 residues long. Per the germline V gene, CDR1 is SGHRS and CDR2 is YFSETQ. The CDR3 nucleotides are TGTGCCAGCAGCTTGGGGCCGGTGGCTAGCGGGAGGGAGTACAATGAGCAGTTCTTC. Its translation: CASSLGPVASGREYNEQFF.